This T cell receptor beta chain came from a study of T cells in women clearing cervical HPV infection. TCRdb keeps only in-frame clones here, not all; method: immunoSEQ multiplex PCR. Its listing shows some 31,000 clones. The germline V gene has CDR1 LNHDA and CDR2 SQIVND (reference sequence). This CDR3 has 15 residues. As to this clone: With the read ending 3 residues before the CDR3 end, the germline J gene is used to fill in that end.

The sequence derives from a woman aged 18 to 75 with a cervical HPV16 infection that either progressed to CIN3+ or cleared (not recorded which). The source material was blood buffy coat. The V and J genes are TRBV19 and TRBJ2-4; D possibly corresponds to TRBD2 (6 bases). CDR3 region: CASTYRDWVNYGQYF. CDR3 bases read: TGTGCCAGTACATACCGGGACTGGGTGAACTATGGT.